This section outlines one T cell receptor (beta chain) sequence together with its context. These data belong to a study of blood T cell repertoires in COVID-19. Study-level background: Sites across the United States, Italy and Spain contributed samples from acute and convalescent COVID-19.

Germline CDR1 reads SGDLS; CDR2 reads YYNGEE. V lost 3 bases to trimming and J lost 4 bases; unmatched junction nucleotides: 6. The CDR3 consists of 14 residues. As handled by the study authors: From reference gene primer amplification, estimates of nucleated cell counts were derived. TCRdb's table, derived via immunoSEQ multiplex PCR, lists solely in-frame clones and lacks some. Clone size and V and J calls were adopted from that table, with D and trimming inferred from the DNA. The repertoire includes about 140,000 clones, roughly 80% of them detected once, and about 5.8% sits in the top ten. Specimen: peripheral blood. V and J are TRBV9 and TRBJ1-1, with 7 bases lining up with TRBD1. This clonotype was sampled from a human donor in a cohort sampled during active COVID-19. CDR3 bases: TGTGCCAGCAGCGCTACCCCAGGGGGCACTGAAGCTTTCTTT. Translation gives CASSATPGGTEAFF.